This is a list of T cell receptor beta chains from one sample in a study of blood T cell repertoires in COVID-19. Here immunoSEQ multiplex PCR was the method, and the copy in TCRdb shows in-frame clones only, minus some. The profile shows 120,000 to 150,000 clones, roughly 85% of them singletons. The sample was peripheral blood. Receptors originate from a man aged 50 to 59 with acute or convalescent COVID-19. Each CDR3 is given with its conserved first and last residue. Fields, in order: V gene, CDR3 protein.

TRBV2 CASRAGTAYEAFF
TRBV7-9 CASSSRAGGDEQYF
TRBV9 CASSVVPTGDTEAFF
TRBV12-3/TRBV12-4 CASRWGDYGYTF
TRBV6-1 CASSPGHSYEQYF
TRBV28 CASSSPLQYNEQFF
TRBV9 CASSVGQGAGEKLFF
TRBV28 CASSLSGGAEEKLFF
TRBV7-3 CASSHYSGGPTDTQYF
TRBV12-3/TRBV12-4 CASRSTGFHGYTF
TRBV19 CASRSGQGIYEQYF
TRBV24-1 CATSALAGPPPSYNEQFF
TRBV6-5 CASSGQLPAGTGQFF
TRBV28 CASRQGTSGANVLTF
TRBV28 CASSPTSSTDTQYF
TRBV10-3 CAISSGVEQYF
TRBV27 CASSPGGRGLETQYF
TRBV10-1 CASSEGGDGTYEQYF
TRBV9 CASSVEPDTTNEKLFF
TRBV5-1 CASSTPGAGELFF
TRBV9 CASSVSGELFF
TRBV13 CASSLIGYEQYF
TRBV6-1 CASSESGQGAHIQYF
TRBV19 CASSIPGWGNQPQHF
TRBV4-1 CASSQDRTEAQETQYF
TRBV28 CASSRPGQTNYGYTF
TRBV24-1 CATSDRIALRGNEQFF
TRBV5-1 CASSAGQGTNSPLHF
TRBV19 CASSPGLNYGYTF
TRBV18 CASSPSTARRSNQPQHF
TRBV9 CASSPSWGQPHGAFF
TRBV24-1 CATSEPGDTEAFF
TRBV19 CASSHRFPEAFF
TRBV12-5 CASGLGRVRELFF
TRBV14 CASSRQGMGNEQFF
TRBV5-1 CASSTGYNEQFF
TRBV14 CASSLSVDTQYF
TRBV7-9 CASSLPGYYGYTF
TRBV6-1 CASSETGTGYEQYF